A selection of T cell receptor beta chains follows, all from one sample in a study of beta chain features in type 1 diabetes. Sequencing used immunoSEQ multiplex PCR; TCRdb keeps in-frame clones, though not all of them. The data show about 150,000 clones, 10% seen once. The specimen was central memory CD4+ T cells from blood. The receptors originated from a young man with type 1 diabetes. Each CDR3 is given with its conserved first and last residue. The D gene is left open where the match is weak. Some rows have no size entry. The others give once, few or many, or a class for an expanded clone.

v_call	d_call	clone_size	j_call	cdr3_nt	cdr3_aa
TRBV11-2	.	few	TRBJ1-5	TGTGCCAGCAGCTTAGACTGGAGTCAGCCCCAGCATTTT	CASSLDWSQPQHF
TRBV29-1	.	few	TRBJ2-7	TGCAGCGTTGAGGGACACCCATACGAGCAGTACTTC	CSVEGHPYEQYF
TRBV10-3	.	few	TRBJ2-5	TGTGCCACTAAGGAGGAAGAGACCCAGTACTTC	CATKEEETQYF
TRBV27	.	few	TRBJ1-5	TGTGCCAGCAGTTTAAGGGAGAATCAGCCCCAGCATTTT	CASSLRENQPQHF
TRBV6-6	.	few	TRBJ2-3	TGTGCCAGCAGTTACCTGTCGGATACGCAGTATTTT	CASSYLSDTQYF
TRBV4-3	.	few	TRBJ1-5	TGCGCCAGCAGCCAAGAGTGGCCTGTGAATCAGCCCCAGCATTTT	CASSQEWPVNQPQHF
TRBV28	.	.	TRBJ1-2	TGTGCCAGCAGTTTAGACAGAAACTATGGCTACACCTTC	CASSLDRNYGYTF
TRBV19	TRBD1	.	TRBJ2-1	TGTGCCAGTAGTACAGGACAGGGGGGGATCAGTGAGCAGTTCTTC	CASSTGQGGISEQFF
TRBV30	TRBD2	.	TRBJ2-3	TGTGCCGGAAATAGCGGGAGTGCTGGCACAGATACGCAGTATTTT	CAGNSGSAGTDTQYF
TRBV9	TRBD1	few	TRBJ1-2	TGTGCCAGCAGCCTCGGTGCGGACAGGGTGGGTGGCTACACCTTC	CASSLGADRVGGYTF
TRBV6-5	TRBD1	.	TRBJ2-2	TGTGCCAGCAGTTGGGACAGGGGATTTACCGGGGAGCTGTTTTTT	CASSWDRGFTGELFF
TRBV9	TRBD2	.	TRBJ2-1	TGTGCCAGCAGCGTAGAGGGACTATACGCAGAGCAGTTCTTC	CASSVEGLYAEQFF
TRBV2	.	.	TRBJ1-2	TGTGCCAGCGGGGGGAGCTATGGCTACACCTTC	CASGGSYGYTF
TRBV2	TRBD2	few	TRBJ2-1	TGTGCCAGCAGGCCCAACCCGGGGTCCAGCGGGAGCGTCATGAATGAGCAGTTCTTC	CASRPNPGSSGSVMNEQFF
TRBV11-2	TRBD2	few	TRBJ2-3	TGTGCCAGCAGCTCACTAGCGGGAGGGCCAGATACGCAGTATTTT	CASSSLAGGPDTQYF
TRBV9	.	.	TRBJ1-1	TGTGCCAGCAGCCCTTCCCTGAACACTGAAGCTTTCTTT	CASSPSLNTEAFF
TRBV20-1	.	.	TRBJ2-7	TGCAGTGCTCAGAACGGGTTGGAGCAGTACTTC	CSAQNGLEQYF
TRBV6-5	TRBD2	few	TRBJ2-7	TGTGCCAGCAGTTACTCGTACAGCGGGGGGGACGAGCAGTACTTC	CASSYSYSGGDEQYF
TRBV7-2	TRBD1	.	TRBJ2-5	TGTGCCAGCAGCTTAGCCTTCCGACCTACAGGGGGCAAAGAGACCCAGTACTTC	CASSLAFRPTGGKETQYF
TRBV28	.	.	TRBJ1-5	TGTGCCAGCAGTTCGGGATGGCAGCCCCAGCATTTT	CASSSGWQPQHF
TRBV30	.	.	TRBJ2-3	TGTGCCTGGAGTTTAGGGGCGTTAGATACGCAGTATTTT	CAWSLGALDTQYF
TRBV28	TRBD2	.	TRBJ2-1	TGTGCCAGCAAAGAGACTAGCGGATACAATGAGCAGTTCTTC	CASKETSGYNEQFF
TRBV29-1	.	.	TRBJ1-2	TGCAGCGTTGAAGATCAAACAGGAGCCCTTGGGTTC	CSVEDQTGALGF
TRBV2	TRBD1	few	TRBJ2-7	TGTGCCAGCAGCGCACCGGGACAGGGGTTAAACGAGCAGTACTTC	CASSAPGQGLNEQYF
TRBV7-2	TRBD1	.	TRBJ2-2	TGTGCCAGCAGCCAGGGACAGGGAGTGGTCGGGGAGCTGTTTTTT	CASSQGQGVVGELFF
TRBV29-1	.	.	TRBJ1-5	TGCAGCGTTGGGGAGGTGGGTCAGCCCCAGCATTTT	CSVGEVGQPQHF
TRBV27	.	.	TRBJ2-7	TGTGCCAGCAGTCAACAGGAGTCCTACGAGCAGTACTTC	CASSQQESYEQYF
TRBV9	TRBD1	.	TRBJ2-3	TGTGCCAGCAGCGGCGGGGACAGGGCGGCAGATACGCAGTATTTT	CASSGGDRAADTQYF
TRBV4-3	.	many	TRBJ2-6	TGCGCCAGCAGCCAGATAGCTGGGGCCAACGTCCTGACTTTC	CASSQIAGANVLTF
TRBV7-9	.	.	TRBJ2-2	TGTGCCAGCAGCCCACCAGTTCCAGGGGAGCTGTTTTTT	CASSPPVPGELFF
TRBV2	TRBD2	.	TRBJ2-3	TGTGCCACCAGTTGGGAGGGGTCAGATACGCAGTATTTT	CATSWEGSDTQYF
TRBV5-5	TRBD1	.	TRBJ1-1	TGTGCCAGCAGCTCCGGGACAGGGGGCGGAAACACTGAAGCTTTCTTT	CASSSGTGGGNTEAFF
TRBV15	TRBD1	.	TRBJ1-1	TGTGCCACCAGCATCAGACAGGGAGGGAACACTGAAGCTTTCTTT	CATSIRQGGNTEAFF
TRBV5-6	.	.	TRBJ1-5	TGTGCCAGCAGCTTGGGCGGGACCAATCAGCCCCAGCATTTT	CASSLGGTNQPQHF
TRBV6-1	TRBD2	few	TRBJ2-3	TGTGCCAGCACCCCTCGGGGGGGAACCACAGATACGCAGTATTTT	CASTPRGGTTDTQYF
TRBV28	.	.	TRBJ1-5	TGTGCCAGCAGCAGACAGTTTACCCAGCCCCAGCATTTT	CASSRQFTQPQHF
TRBV7-9	.	few	TRBJ1-4	TGTGCCAGCAGCTCTACAGGGACGACTAATGAAAAACTGTTTTTT	CASSSTGTTNEKLFF
TRBV29-1	.	few	TRBJ2-7	TGCAGCGTTGAAACCGGACAGTCCGGGGACGAGCAGTACTTC	CSVETGQSGDEQYF
TRBV19	.	few	TRBJ1-2	TGTGCCAGTAGTATCCAGGGGAGCAACTATGGCTACACCTTC	CASSIQGSNYGYTF
TRBV28	.	.	TRBJ1-1	TGTGCCAGCCTTGGACCCCGGGGCACTGAAGCTTTCTTT	CASLGPRGTEAFF
TRBV6-5	.	.	TRBJ1-2	TGTGCCAGCAGTTACTACGCAGGACAAAGCTATGGCTACACCTTC	CASSYYAGQSYGYTF
TRBV7-2	TRBD2	.	TRBJ2-7	TGTGCCAGCGGGAGGGACTCCGACTACGAGCAGTACTTC	CASGRDSDYEQYF
TRBV6-1	TRBD2	few	TRBJ2-7	TGTGCCAGCAGGATTCTTTCTAGCGGGAGGTACGAGCAGTACTTC	CASRILSSGRYEQYF
TRBV7-2	TRBD1	.	TRBJ1-2	TGTGCCAGCAGTCGGGACAGACTTAACTATGGCTACACCTTC	CASSRDRLNYGYTF
TRBV11-1	.	.	TRBJ1-1	TGTGCCAGCAGCTTAAGCAGGGTAAACACTGAAGCTTTCTTT	CASSLSRVNTEAFF
TRBV7-3	.	.	TRBJ2-1	TGTGCCAGCAGCCCCGACTACCGCTCCTACAATGAGCAGTTCTTC	CASSPDYRSYNEQFF
TRBV14	TRBD1	few	TRBJ1-4	TGTGCCAGCAGCCAAGATTTATCCGGACAGGGTAGCGAAAAACTGTTTTTT	CASSQDLSGQGSEKLFF